This T cell receptor beta chain was recovered during a study of HIV-infected patients and healthy controls. This CDR3 is 15 amino acids long. Deletions cut 0 bases from V and 4 bases from J, with 11 bases between. Germline-derived CDR1 and CDR2 are MNHEY and SVGAGI. Follow-up blood was drawn about 14 weeks, roughly three months, after antiretroviral therapy began. No cell fractionation was done, so the repertoire covers all unsorted peripheral blood T cells. cDNA was made from approximately 0.55 ug RNA using alpha and beta constant primers. Separate chain-specific third strand synthesis with multiplexing indices produced the alpha and beta libraries. Using its own MiXCR run on the 5' RACE reads, TCRdb lists one record per CDR3 protein. There are several thousand distinct CDR3 sequences in the sample; about 8.7% occur only once, and 24% lies in the top ten. This clonotype was seen many times.

Sequences were derived from blood, sampled during antiretroviral therapy. This TCR came from an adult with HIV infection. This chain joins TRBV6-5 and TRBJ2-3, with D possibly matching TRBD1 (6 bases). The chain's CDR3 is CASSYSGARSDTQYF. The DNA of the CDR3 is TGTGCCAGCAGTTACTCGGGGGCCCGGTCAGATACGCAGTATTTT.